This passage covers 22 T cell receptor beta chains from one sample sequenced in a study of PD-1 blockade in classical Hodgkin lymphoma. Assay used: immunoSEQ multiplex PCR; TCRdb lists only in-frame clones, some missing. The sample lists 25,000 to 35,000 clones, more than 60% occurring once. Time point defined: cycle 4 day 1 (C4D1), after five to seven weeks of nivolumab. Every patient relapsed after autologous stem cell transplantation, and brentuximab vedotin exposure varied. The authors purified CD4+ T cells from thawed PBMCs by magnetic negative selection. The source was CD4+ T cells from blood, collected before the fourth cycle of nivolumab. The receptors were sampled from a human donor with classical Hodgkin lymphoma.

The chain recombines TRBV6-1 with TRBJ2-1; possibly TRBD1 for D (6 bases). Per germline, CDR1 MNHNS and CDR2 SASEGT. The V and J ends lost 4 bases and 2 bases respectively, with 12 bases between them. The CDR3 covers 15 residues. In DNA, the CDR3 is TGTGCCAGCAGTGCTGGGACAACCCCCTACAATGAGCAGTTCTTC. Translation gives CASSAGTTPYNEQFF.

The V and J genes are TRBV6-1 and TRBJ2-2; 10 bases agree with TRBD2. V lost 7 bases and J lost 7; bases outside the gene matches: 9. CDR1 MNHNS and CDR2 SASEGT come from the germline V gene. The CDR3 has 15 amino acids. The CDR3 region is CASKKAGGLIGELFF. The CDR3 DNA follows: TGTGCCAGCAAAAAAGCGGGAGGGCTGATCGGGGAGCTGTTTTTT.

The rearrangement uses TRBV29-1 and TRBJ1-2; D might be TRBD1 (6 bases). V was pared by 7 bases and J by 5 bases, with 17 bases between. From germline, CDR1 is SQVTM and CDR2 ANQGSEA. The CDR3 has 13 residues. CDR3 DNA: TGCAGCGCTACAAAGGGGGGGGCTTATGGCTACACCTTC. Residues: CSATKGGAYGYTF.

The J gene is TRBJ1-4, the V gene TRBV7-3; 11 positions agree with TRBD1. The CDR3 runs 21 residues. Unmatched junction bases numbered 12, after V lost 0 bases and J lost 0 bases. The germline V gene has CDR1 SGHTA and CDR2 FQGTGA. The CDR3 DNA follows: TGTGCCAGCAGCTTAACAGGGCCCGGGACAGGGGGTTTCTCAACTAATGAAAAACTGTTTTTT. This translates into CASSLTGPGTGGFSTNEKLFF.

The chain carries TRBV29-1 and TRBJ1-2; perhaps TRBD1 as D (6 bases). The CDR3 spans 13 residues. Trimming shortened V by 6 bases and J by 4 bases, and 15 bases separated the two germline ends. The germline V gene encodes CDR1 SQVTM and CDR2 ANQGSEA. The CDR3 here is CSVRGAMGYGYTF. The DNA for the CDR3 is TGCAGCGTGAGGGGGGCCATGGGCTATGGCTACACCTTC.

The chain links TRBV10-3 to TRBJ2-2; D may be TRBD2 (6 bases). Germline loops: CDR1 ENHRY, CDR2 SYGVKD. Trimming removed 3 bases at V and 6 bases at J, with 8 bases between. The CDR3 is made up of 13 amino acids. Here the CDR3 reads CAISDTSPGELFF. The CDR3 nucleotides read TGTGCCATCAGTGATACTAGCCCCGGGGAGCTGTTTTTT.

The V and J genes are TRBV9 and TRBJ1-6, with 10 bases lining up with TRBD1. Germline trimming cut 4 bases from V and 11 bases from J; bases unmatched to any gene: 18. This CDR3 is 18 amino acids long. CDR1 is SGDLS and CDR2 is YYNGEE in the germline V gene. The CDR3 DNA reads TGTGCCAGCAGCCTATCATCCCCCTTGACAGGGGGCTGGACACCCCTCCACTTT. Amino acid sequence: CASSLSSPLTGGWTPLHF.

The chain is built from TRBV19 and TRBJ1-4; D gene ambiguous. Germline assignment: CDR1 LNHDA and CDR2 SQIVND (reference sequence). This CDR3 has 15 amino acids. Trimming cost V 3 bases and J 0 bases, with 8 bases left between them. CDR3 protein: CASSMSGATNEKLFF. CDR3 DNA: TGTGCCAGTAGTATGAGTGGGGCAACTAATGAAAAACTGTTTTTT. Using reference TRBV19 and TRBJ1-4 for the parts outside the CDR3, the full variable domain is DGGITQSPKYLFRKEGQNVTLSCEQNLNHDAMYWYRQDPGQGLRLIYYSQIVNDFQKGDIAEGYSVSREKKESFPLTVTSAQKNPTAFYLCASSMSGATNEKLFFGSGTQLSVL.

This chain uses TRBV4-2 with TRBJ2-7; 7 bases align to TRBD2. The CDR3 loop spans 18 amino acids. With V trimmed by 0 bases and J by 0 bases, 11 bases remained unmatched. CDR1 is LGHNA, CDR2 YNFKEQ, per germline. The CDR3 reads CASSQDSASGGLSYEQYF. The CDR3 region has the DNA TGTGCCAGCAGCCAAGATAGCGCATCGGGAGGCCTCTCCTACGAGCAGTACTTC.

V and J are TRBV11-2 and TRBJ2-5, with a weak D call TRBD1 (6 bases). From germline, CDR1 is SGHAT and CDR2 FQNNGV. Trimming cost V 5 bases and J 4 bases, with 8 bases left between them. The CDR3 contains 12 residues. The CDR3 spells CASSPRGETQYF. The CDR3 region has the DNA TGTGCCAGCAGCCCCAGGGGAGAGACCCAGTACTTC. Complete variable domain (other parts from reference TRBV11-2 and TRBJ2-5): EAGVAQSPRYKIIEKRQSVAFWCNPISGHATLYWYQQILGQGPKLLIQFQNNGVVDDSQLPKDRFSAERLKGVDSTLKIQPAKLEDSAVYLCASSPRGETQYFGPGTRLLVL.

CDR3 DNA sequence: TGTGCCATCAAAAATCTTCGAGGCCCGAACACTGAAGCTTTCTTT. As protein: CAIKNLRGPNTEAFF. The rearrangement links TRBV10-3 to TRBJ1-1; D unclear. This CDR3 comprises 15 residues. Germline V gives CDR1 ENHRY, CDR2 SYGVKD. Trimming removed 7 bases from V and 1 base from J, with 16 bases in between.

This sequence joins TRBV7-9 and TRBJ1-6, with D tentatively TRBD1 (6 bases). CDR3 length: 16 residues. Looked up from germline, CDR1 is SEHNR and CDR2 is FQNEAQ (reference sequence). Deletions cut 1 base from V and 8 bases from J, with 15 bases between. The CDR3 DNA sequence: TGTGCCAGCAGCTTAGGTTACAGGGCAGATTATTCACCCCTCCACTTT. Translating gives CASSLGYRADYSPLHF.

This clone was counted once. This rearrangement joins TRBV11-1 to TRBJ2-1, with TRBD2 identical over 10 bases. CDR1 is SGHAT and CDR2 is FQDESV in the germline V gene (reference sequence). This CDR3 has 17 residues. The V segment lost 3 bases and the J segment 7 bases; nucleotides outside the gene matches: 12. The CDR3 sequence: CASSFSSGGVEVNEQFF. In DNA, the CDR3 is TGTGCCAGCAGCTTCTCTAGCGGGGGTGTTGAGGTAAATGAGCAGTTCTTC. The full variable domain, completed using reference TRBV11-1 and TRBJ2-1, is EAEVAQSPRYKITEKSQAVAFWCDPISGHATLYWYRQILGQGPELLVQFQDESVVDDSQLPKDRFSAERLKGVDSTLKIQPAELGDSAMYLCASSFSSGGVEVNEQFFGPGTRLTVL.

The chain carries TRBV7-2 and TRBJ2-1; 8 bases match TRBD2. This CDR3 region has 16 residues. V dropped 1 base and J dropped 8; count of bases not matched to a gene: 10. Germline V gives CDR1 SGHTA, CDR2 FQGNSA. This CDR3 reads CASSLERGGRIHEQFF. CDR3 bases: TGTGCCAGCAGCTTAGAACGGGGCGGGAGGATTCATGAGCAGTTCTTC. The full variable domain, with the rest looked up from reference TRBV7-2 and TRBJ2-1, is GAGVSQSPSNKVTEKGKDVELRCDPISGHTALYWYRQSLGQGLEFLIYFQGNSAPDKSGLPSDRFSAERTGGSVSTLTIQRTQQEDSAVYLCASSLERGGRIHEQFFGPGTRLTVL.

The rearrangement joins TRBV4-1 to TRBJ1-2; 9 nucleotides agree with TRBD1. There are 15 residues in the CDR3. After removal of 0 bases from V and 8 bases from J, the junction contained 7 bases not matched to a gene. Germline V CDR1 and CDR2: MGHRA, YSYEKL. The CDR3 sequence is CASSQEGQGAWGYTF. The DNA of the CDR3 is TGCGCCAGCAGCCAAGAGGGACAGGGAGCTTGGGGCTACACCTTC.

The chain combines TRBV7-9 with TRBJ1-2; D may be TRBD1 (6 bases). The CDR3 is 13 amino acids. Between the trimmed V and J ends, which lost 0 bases and 6 bases, there was a span of 8 bases. Germline V gene lookup returns CDR1 SEHNR and CDR2 FQNEAQ (reference sequence). CDR3 in DNA: TGTGCCAGCAGCTTAGCGGGGGCGGATGGCTACACCTTC. It codes for CASSLAGADGYTF.

This chain joins TRBV6-1 and TRBJ2-5; D might be TRBD1 (5 bases). Germline values: CDR1 MNHNS, CDR2 SASEGT. This CDR3 is built from 13 residues. V lost 1 base and J 4 bases, leaving 7 bases between the germline ends. In DNA, the CDR3 is TGTGCCAGCAGTGAAGGGACACGAGAGACCCAGTACTTC. It translates to CASSEGTRETQYF.

CDR3 sequence (DNA): TGTGCCAGCAGCTACTGGACAGCCGAAGAGACCCAGTACTTC. This sequence encodes CASSYWTAEETQYF. The chain couples TRBV5-4 to TRBJ2-5; D may be TRBD1 (6 bases). The CDR3 is made up of 14 amino acids. The germline V gene encodes CDR1 SGHNT and CDR2 YYREEE (reference sequence). V was trimmed by 3 bases and J by 3 bases, leaving 12 bases between them.

J is TRBJ1-2 and V is TRBV19; D remains ambiguous. The CDR3 runs 13 residues. Trimming pared 0 bases from V and 7 bases from J, leaving 9 bases between. Germline V gene data show CDR1 as LNHDA and CDR2 as SQIVND (reference sequence). CDR3 DNA sequence: TGTGCCAGTAGTATAGATCTAGGGTTTGGCTACACCTTC. Protein product: CASSIDLGFGYTF.

The CDR3 DNA sequence: TGTGCCAGTAGTATAGATTGGGACAGGGCCTATGGCTACACCTTC. This sequence encodes CASSIDWDRAYGYTF. This rearrangement joins TRBV19 to TRBJ1-2; 9 bases map to TRBD1. The CDR3 sequence is 15 residues long. Germline CDR1 and CDR2: LNHDA and SQIVND (reference sequence). Trimming cost V 0 bases and J 4 bases; bases outside gene matches: 3.

J is TRBJ2-3 and V is TRBV6-5; the match to TRBD2 covers 12 bases. This CDR3 contains 11 residues. Per germline, CDR1 MNHEY and CDR2 SVGAGI. J gave up 15 bases and V 7 bases, and 5 bases lay outside the gene matches. The CDR3 coding sequence is TGTGCCAGCAAACTAGCGGGGGGCCTTTATTTT. It is translated as CASKLAGGLYF.

The CDR3 spells CASSFLPRDYGYTF. The DNA for the CDR3 is TGTGCCAGCAGCTTCTTACCCCGGGACTATGGCTACACCTTC. The chain employs TRBV7-2 and TRBJ1-2; the D is unclear. The length of the CDR3 is 14 residues. Trimming shortened V by 3 bases and J by 3 bases, and 11 bases separated the two germline ends. Germline V lookup: CDR1 SGHTA, CDR2 FQGNSA.